This TCR beta chain comes out of a study of T-cell reconstitution after alpha-beta-depleted transplantation in children. This clonotype has only a few counts. This CDR3 spans 16 amino acids. Germline lookup yields CDR1 ENHRY and CDR2 SYGVKD. V dropped 6 bases and J dropped 3; count of bases not matched to a gene: 10. Unique molecular identifiers were used to barcode this TCRbeta library. TCRdb independently ran MiXCR on the PCR reads; one entry per CDR3 protein. The data contain roughly 300,000 distinct CDR3 sequences, approximately 9.8% of them singletons. The genes are TRBV10-3 and TRBJ2-7; 11 bases fit TRBD1. The receptor was isolated from a human donor who donated a stem cell graft to a child with SCID. Material: PBMCs from the stem cell graft donor, obtained from the stem cell graft. The CDR3 here is CAIRRRDRGDLYEQYF. The CDR3 DNA is TGTGCCATCAGACGCCGGGACAGGGGGGACCTCTACGAGCAGTACTTC.